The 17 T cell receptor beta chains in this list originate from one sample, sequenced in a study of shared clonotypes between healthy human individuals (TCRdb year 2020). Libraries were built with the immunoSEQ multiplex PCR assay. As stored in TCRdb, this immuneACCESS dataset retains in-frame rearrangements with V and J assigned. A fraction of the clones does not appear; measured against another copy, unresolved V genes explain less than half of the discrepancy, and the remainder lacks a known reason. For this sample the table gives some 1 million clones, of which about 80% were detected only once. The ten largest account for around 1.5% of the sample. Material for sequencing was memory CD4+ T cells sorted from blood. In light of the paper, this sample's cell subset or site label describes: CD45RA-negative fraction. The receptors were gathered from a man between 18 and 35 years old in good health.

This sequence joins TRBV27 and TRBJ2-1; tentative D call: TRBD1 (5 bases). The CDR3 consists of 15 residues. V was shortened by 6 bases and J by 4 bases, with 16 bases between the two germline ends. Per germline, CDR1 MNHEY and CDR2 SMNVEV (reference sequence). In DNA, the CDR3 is TGTGCCAGCAGCTACAAGGACATACTTTACAATGAGCAGTTCTTC. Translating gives CASSYKDILYNEQFF.

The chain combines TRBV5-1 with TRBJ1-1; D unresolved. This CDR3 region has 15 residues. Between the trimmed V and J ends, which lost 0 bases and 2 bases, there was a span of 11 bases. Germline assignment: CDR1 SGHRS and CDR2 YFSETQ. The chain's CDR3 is CASSLGRIANTEAFF. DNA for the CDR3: TGCGCCAGCAGCTTGGGACGTATCGCTAACACTGAAGCTTTCTTT.

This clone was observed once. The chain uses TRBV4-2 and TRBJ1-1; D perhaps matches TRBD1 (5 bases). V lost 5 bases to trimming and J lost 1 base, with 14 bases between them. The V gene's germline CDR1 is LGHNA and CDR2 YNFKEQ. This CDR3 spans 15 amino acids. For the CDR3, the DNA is TGTGCCAGCAGCTTGGTGACAGACGGGAACACTGAAGCTTTCTTT. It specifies CASSLVTDGNTEAFF.

The CDR3 nucleotides read TGTGCCACCAGCAGAGCCGGACTCGGGAACAATGAGCAGTTCTTC. It translates to CATSRAGLGNNEQFF. This chain joins TRBV15 and TRBJ2-1; D is possibly TRBD2 (5 bases). Germline assignment: CDR1 LNHNV and CDR2 YYDKDF (reference sequence). This CDR3 comprises 15 residues. Trimming removed 1 base at V and 5 bases at J, with 12 bases between.

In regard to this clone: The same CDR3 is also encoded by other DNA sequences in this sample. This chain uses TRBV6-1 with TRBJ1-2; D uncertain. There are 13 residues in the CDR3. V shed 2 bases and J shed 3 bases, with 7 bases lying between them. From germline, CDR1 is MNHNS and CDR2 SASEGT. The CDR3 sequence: CASSELTDYGYTF. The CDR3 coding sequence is TGTGCCAGCAGTGAACTAACAGACTATGGCTACACCTTC.

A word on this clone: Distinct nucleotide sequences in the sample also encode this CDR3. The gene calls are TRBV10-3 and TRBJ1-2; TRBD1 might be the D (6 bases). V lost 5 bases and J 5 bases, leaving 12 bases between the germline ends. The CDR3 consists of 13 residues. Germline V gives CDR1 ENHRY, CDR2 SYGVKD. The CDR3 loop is CAISSGTNYGYTF. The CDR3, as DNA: TGTGCCATCAGTTCCGGGACAAATTATGGCTACACCTTC.

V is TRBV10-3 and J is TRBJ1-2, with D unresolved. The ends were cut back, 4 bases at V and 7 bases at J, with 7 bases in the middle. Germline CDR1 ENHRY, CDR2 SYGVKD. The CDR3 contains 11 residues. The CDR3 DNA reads TGTGCCATCAGTGTTGGTTCTGGCTACACCTTC. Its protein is CAISVGSGYTF.

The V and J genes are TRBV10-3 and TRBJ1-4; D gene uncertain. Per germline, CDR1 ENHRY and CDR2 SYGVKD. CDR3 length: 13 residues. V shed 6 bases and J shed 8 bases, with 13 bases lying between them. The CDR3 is CAIRRSVGEKLFF. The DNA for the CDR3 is TGTGCCATCAGGAGGTCGGTTGGCGAAAAACTGTTTTTT.

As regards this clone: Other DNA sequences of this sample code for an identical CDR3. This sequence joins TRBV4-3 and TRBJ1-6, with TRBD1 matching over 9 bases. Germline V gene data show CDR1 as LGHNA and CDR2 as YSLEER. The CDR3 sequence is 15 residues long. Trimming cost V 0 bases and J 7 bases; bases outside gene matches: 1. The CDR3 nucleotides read TGCGCCAGCAGCCAAGAGGGACAGGGAAATTCACCCCTCCACTTT. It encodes CASSQEGQGNSPLHF.

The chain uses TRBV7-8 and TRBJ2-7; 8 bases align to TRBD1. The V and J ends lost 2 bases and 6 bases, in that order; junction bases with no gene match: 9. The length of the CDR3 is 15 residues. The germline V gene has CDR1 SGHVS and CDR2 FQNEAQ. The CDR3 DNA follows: TGTGCCAGCAGCTTAAACGGACAGGGCTATTCCGAGCAGTACTTC. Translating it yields CASSLNGQGYSEQYF.

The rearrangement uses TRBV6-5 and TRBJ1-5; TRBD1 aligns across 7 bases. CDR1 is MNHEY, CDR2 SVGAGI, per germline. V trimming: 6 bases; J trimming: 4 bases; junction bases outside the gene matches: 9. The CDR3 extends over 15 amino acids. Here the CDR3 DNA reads TGTGCCAGCAGCGCAGGGACAGTACGTAATCAGCCCCAGCATTTT. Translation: CASSAGTVRNQPQHF.

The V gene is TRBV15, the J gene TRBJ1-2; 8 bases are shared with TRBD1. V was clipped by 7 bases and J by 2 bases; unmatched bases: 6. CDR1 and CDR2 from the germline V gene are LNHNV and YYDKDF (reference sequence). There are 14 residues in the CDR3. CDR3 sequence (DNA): TGTGCCACCACTCCTCAGGGGGCGAACTATGGCTACACCTTC. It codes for CATTPQGANYGYTF. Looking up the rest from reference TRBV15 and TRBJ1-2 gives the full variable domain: DAMVIQNPRYQVTQFGKPVTLSCSQTLNHNVMYWYQQKSSQAPKLLFHYYDKDFNNEADTPDNFQSRRPNTSFCFLDIRSPGLGDTAMYLCATTPQGANYGYTFGSGTRLTVV.

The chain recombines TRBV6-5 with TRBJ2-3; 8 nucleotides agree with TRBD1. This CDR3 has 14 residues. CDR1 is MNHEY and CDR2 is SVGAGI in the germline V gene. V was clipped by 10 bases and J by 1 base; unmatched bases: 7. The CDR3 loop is CATKDRAGTDTQYF. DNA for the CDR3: TGTGCCACCAAGGACAGGGCAGGCACAGATACGCAGTATTTT.

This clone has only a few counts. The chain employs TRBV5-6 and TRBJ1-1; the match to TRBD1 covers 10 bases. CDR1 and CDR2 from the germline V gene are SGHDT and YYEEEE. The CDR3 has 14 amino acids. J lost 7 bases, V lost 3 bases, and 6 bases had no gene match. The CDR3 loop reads CASSSGQGKGEAFF. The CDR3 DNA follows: TGTGCCAGCAGCTCGGGACAGGGGAAAGGTGAAGCTTTCTTT.

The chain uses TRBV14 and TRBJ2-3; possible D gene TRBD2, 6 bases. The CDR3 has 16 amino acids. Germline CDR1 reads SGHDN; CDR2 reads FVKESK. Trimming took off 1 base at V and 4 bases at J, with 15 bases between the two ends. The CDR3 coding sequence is TGTGCCAGCAGCCAAGTAACGGGAGCGGTGGCAGATACGCAGTATTTT. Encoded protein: CASSQVTGAVADTQYF.

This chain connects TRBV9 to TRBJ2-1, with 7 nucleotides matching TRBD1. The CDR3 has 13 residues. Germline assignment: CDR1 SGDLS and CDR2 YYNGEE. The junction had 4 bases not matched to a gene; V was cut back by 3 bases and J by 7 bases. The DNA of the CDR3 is TGTGCCAGCAGCGACAGGGGTGGGAATGAGCAGTTCTTC. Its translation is CASSDRGGNEQFF.

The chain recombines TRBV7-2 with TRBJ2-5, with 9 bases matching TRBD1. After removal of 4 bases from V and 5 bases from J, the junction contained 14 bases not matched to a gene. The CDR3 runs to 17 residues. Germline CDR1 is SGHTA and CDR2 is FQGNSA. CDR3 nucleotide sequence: TGTGCCAGCAGCTGGGGACAGGGCGCTAGTCATTGGGAGACCCAGTACTTC. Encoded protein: CASSWGQGASHWETQYF.